These T cell receptor beta chains were read from a single sample in a study of blood T cell repertoires in COVID-19. Using immunoSEQ multiplex PCR, the repertoire was profiled, and TCRdb retains in-frame clones only, with some absent. The sample has tens of thousands of clones, around nine tenths seen once; the top ten hold less than 8.5%. Sequenced: peripheral blood. These receptors came from a man aged 50 or older with acute or convalescent COVID-19. The CDR3 runs from the conserved cysteine through the conserved F or W. D genes are given only for firm matches. Clone size is given for some rows only: seen once, a few or many times, or a class if the clone is expanded.

TRBD2 | . | TRBJ2-3 | TRBV6-2/TRBV6-3 | TGTGCCAGCAGTTACTCGACCAGACTAGCGGGAGCAACAGATACGCAGTATTTT | CASSYSTRLAGATDTQYF
TRBD1 | . | TRBJ1-2 | TRBV14 | TGTGCCAGCAGCCAAGAAGTAGCGAGACAGGGAGGCTACACCTTC | CASSQEVARQGGYTF
. | . | TRBJ2-7 | TRBV7-9 | TGTGCCAGCAGCGCCTCAGGGTACGAGCAGTACTTC | CASSASGYEQYF
TRBD1 | . | TRBJ2-7 | TRBV27 | TGTGCCAGCAGATCGCCCGGGACAGGGAGCTACGAGCAGTACTTC | CASRSPGTGSYEQYF
TRBD2 | . | TRBJ2-7 | TRBV7-8 | TGTGCCAGCAGCTTAGGAGCGGGAGTCCCGGGTGACGAGCAGTACTTC | CASSLGAGVPGDEQYF
. | . | TRBJ2-7 | TRBV19 | TGTGCCAGTAGTATAGATCAATCAGGGGGGACCTACGAGCAGTACTTC | CASSIDQSGGTYEQYF
TRBD1 | once | TRBJ2-2 | TRBV5-1 | TGCGCCAGCAGCCCCGAAGGGGGCAGCACCGGGGAGCTGTTTTTT | CASSPEGGSTGELFF
. | . | TRBJ2-5 | TRBV21-1 | TGTGCCAGCAGAGGAGCGGGCCCCCAAGAGACCCAGTACTTC | CASRGAGPQETQYF
. | once | TRBJ1-2 | TRBV7-2 | TGTGCCAGCAGCTTAGGCAGCGCTGGTCATGGCTACACCTTC | CASSLGSAGHGYTF
TRBD1 | . | TRBJ1-1 | TRBV10-3 | TGTGCCATCAGCCGAGACAGGGACGCTGAAGCTTTCTTT | CAISRDRDAEAFF
TRBD1 | . | TRBJ1-1 | TRBV5-1 | TGCGCCAGCAGCCAGCGGACAGGGGCTTCTGAAGCTTTCTTT | CASSQRTGASEAFF
TRBD1 | . | TRBJ1-1 | TRBV6-2/TRBV6-3 | TGTGCCAGCACCCCCTTCGGGACAGCCACTGAAGCTTTCTTT | CASTPFGTATEAFF
TRBD1 | . | TRBJ1-6 | TRBV24-1 | TGTGCCACCAGTGACCACCGGGACAGGGGCTATTCACCCCTCCACTTT | CATSDHRDRGYSPLHF
. | . | TRBJ2-1 | TRBV9 | TGTGCCAGCAGCCCCCCGGGGCTAGCGTTCAACAATGAGCAGTTCTTC | CASSPPGLAFNNEQFF
. | . | TRBJ1-2 | TRBV2 | TGTGCCAGCAGTGAAGCGCTTCTAGTCTATGGCTACACCTTC | CASSEALLVYGYTF
. | . | TRBJ1-2 | TRBV5-4 | TGTGCCAGCAGCTTGGGGCCCGCTAACTATGGCTACACCTTC | CASSLGPANYGYTF